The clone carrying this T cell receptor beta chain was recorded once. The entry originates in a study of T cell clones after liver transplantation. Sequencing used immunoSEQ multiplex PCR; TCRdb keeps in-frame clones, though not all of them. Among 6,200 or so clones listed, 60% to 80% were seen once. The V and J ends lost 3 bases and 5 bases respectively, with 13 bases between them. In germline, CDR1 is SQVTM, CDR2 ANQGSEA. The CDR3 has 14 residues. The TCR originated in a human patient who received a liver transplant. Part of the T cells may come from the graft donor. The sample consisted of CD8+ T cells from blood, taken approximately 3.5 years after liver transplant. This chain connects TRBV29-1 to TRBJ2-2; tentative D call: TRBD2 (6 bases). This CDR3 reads CSVDPAGNTGELFF. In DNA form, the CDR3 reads TGCAGCGTTGATCCAGCGGGCAATACCGGGGAGCTGTTTTTT.